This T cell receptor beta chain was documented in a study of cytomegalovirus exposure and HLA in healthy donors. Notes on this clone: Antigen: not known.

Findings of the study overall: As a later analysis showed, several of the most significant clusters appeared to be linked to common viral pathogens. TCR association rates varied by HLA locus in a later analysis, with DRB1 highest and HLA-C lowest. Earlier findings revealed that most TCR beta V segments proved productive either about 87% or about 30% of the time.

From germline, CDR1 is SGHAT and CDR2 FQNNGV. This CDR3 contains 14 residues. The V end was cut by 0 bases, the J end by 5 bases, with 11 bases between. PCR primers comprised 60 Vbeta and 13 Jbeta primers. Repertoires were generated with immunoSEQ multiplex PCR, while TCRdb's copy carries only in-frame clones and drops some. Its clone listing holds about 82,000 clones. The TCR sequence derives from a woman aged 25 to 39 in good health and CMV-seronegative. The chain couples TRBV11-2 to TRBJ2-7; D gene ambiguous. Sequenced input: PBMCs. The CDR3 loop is CASSLDGSLDEQYF. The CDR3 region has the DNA TGTGCCAGCAGCTTAGATGGTTCCTTAGACGAGCAGTACTTC.